This entry describes one TCR beta chain. As yet, its antigen is unknown. Construction of the TCRbeta library involved unique molecular identifiers. TCRdb ran MiXCR on the PCR reads and lists one entry per CDR3 protein. The data contain approximately 490,000 distinct CDR3 sequences, roughly a tenth of them singletons. Germline lookup yields CDR1 LNHDA and CDR2 SQIVND (reference sequence). The CDR3 runs 18 residues. V lost 7 bases and J 6 bases, leaving 28 bases between the germline ends. The sample belongs to a study of T-cell reconstitution after alpha-beta-depleted transplantation in children. Overall study results and limits: Among T cells one year after transplant, newly produced cells accounted for most counts and diversity.

This receptor was obtained from a child under 10 years old with inherited bone marrow failure, due to receive a stem cell transplant. The chain uses TRBV19 and TRBJ1-5; D is possibly TRBD1 (5 bases). The specimen comprised PBMCs, sampled before TCRalphabeta/CD19-depleted stem cell transplant. Here the CDR3 reads CASNRRTTDILGGQPQHF. The DNA of the CDR3 is TGTGCCAGTAATCGACGGACTACTGATATCCTCGGGGGTCAGCCCCAGCATTTT.